The 13 T cell receptor beta chains in this list originate from one sample, sequenced in a study of beta chain features in type 1 diabetes. The authors reverse transcribed all of the isolated RNA, so sequencing captured expressed TCRB transcripts. Sequencing used immunoSEQ multiplex PCR; TCRdb keeps in-frame clones, though not all of them. The sample carries about 450,000 clones, around 10% recorded once. Specimen: naive CD4+ T cells from blood. These receptors were collected from a young woman in good health.

This sequence joins TRBV2 and TRBJ2-5, with TRBD2 as a possible D gene (5 bases). With 6 bases removed from V and 2 bases from J, the gap between germline ends came to 7 bases. Germline CDR1 and CDR2: SNHLY and FYNNEI. This CDR3 region has 12 residues. CDR3 sequence reads: CASRSGQETQYF. The DNA for the CDR3 is TGTGCCAGCAGGTCGGGACAAGAGACCCAGTACTTC. The entire variable domain, with the rest obtained from reference TRBV2 and TRBJ2-5, is as follows: EPEVTQTPSHQVTQMGQEVILRCVPISNHLYFYWYRQILGQKVEFLVSFYNNEISEKSEIFDDQFSVERPDGSNFTLKIRSTKLEDSAMYFCASRSGQETQYFGPGTRLLVL.

This clone was seen a handful of times. As DNA, the CDR3 is TGTGCCAGCAGTCCCCGAGGGACAGGGGGAGGCTACACCTTC. Protein: CASSPRGTGGGYTF. The rearrangement joins TRBV6-6 to TRBJ1-2, with 11 bases fitting TRBD1. V was pared by 5 bases and J by 8 bases, with 7 bases of the junction left unmatched. The CDR3 sequence is 14 residues long. The germline gives CDR1 MNHNY, CDR2 SVGAGI (reference sequence).

The chain employs TRBV2 and TRBJ2-3; no definite D call. The CDR3 runs 12 residues. Trimming stripped 10 bases from V and 1 base from J, with 9 bases between. Germline lookup yields CDR1 SNHLY and CDR2 FYNNEI. The CDR3 sequence: CAIHGGTDTQYF. The DNA for the CDR3 is TGTGCCATCCATGGCGGCACAGATACGCAGTATTTT.

This clone was detected a few times. The V gene is TRBV7-9, the J gene TRBJ2-6; unclear D gene. Trimming left V 8 bases short and J 1 base short, with 9 bases between. The CDR3 totals 14 residues. Germline V lookup: CDR1 SEHNR, CDR2 FQNEAQ (reference sequence). The DNA for the CDR3 is TGTGCCAGCGTCCTGGGTTCTGGGGCCAACGTCCTGACTTTC. Its protein is CASVLGSGANVLTF.

This clone was observed a few times. The chain employs TRBV7-3 and TRBJ2-3; 10 bases line up with TRBD2. The trim removed 5 bases at V and 4 bases at J, leaving 9 bases unmatched. The germline V gene has CDR1 SGHTA and CDR2 FQGTGA. The CDR3 has 16 residues. CDR3 nucleotide sequence: TGTGCCAGCAGCCGTGGGGCTAGCGGGGGTGCAGATACGCAGTATTTT. Translating gives CASSRGASGGADTQYF.

This clone was picked up a small number of times. Other nucleotide sequences from this sample produce the same CDR3. This chain links TRBV4-3 with TRBJ2-3, with D possibly matching TRBD2 (6 bases). V gave up 0 bases and J gave up 4 bases, with 8 bases separating them. Germline CDR1 reads LGHNA; CDR2 reads YSLEER. The CDR3 contains 14 residues. Here the CDR3 reads CASSQDGGADTQYF. CDR3 DNA sequence: TGCGCCAGCAGCCAAGATGGAGGGGCAGATACGCAGTATTTT.

This clone has more than one count but fewer than ten. The V call is TRBV15, the J call TRBJ2-1; D is unclear. From germline, CDR1 is LNHNV and CDR2 YYDKDF (reference sequence). CDR3 length: 13 amino acids. V was clipped by 4 bases and J by 7 bases, with 11 bases between them. This chain's CDR3 is CATSTLGPNEQFF. Written as DNA, the CDR3 is TGTGCCACCAGCACCCTGGGCCCGAATGAGCAGTTCTTC.

Only a few counts were recorded for this clone. The V gene is TRBV29-1, the J gene TRBJ2-3, with TRBD1 matching over 7 bases. The J segment lost 2 bases and the V segment lost 4 bases, leaving 6 bases of the junction unmatched. This CDR3 is built from 14 residues. Germline CDR1 reads SQVTM; CDR2 reads ANQGSEA. CDR3 sequence reads: CSVVPGQITDTQYF. The CDR3 DNA follows: TGCAGCGTTGTTCCGGGACAGATCACAGATACGCAGTATTTT.

This clone was seen only a few times. At one end, the junction sequence differs from germline, possibly due to a read error. The V call is TRBV7-9, the J call TRBJ2-7, with TRBD1 matching 9 bases. The CDR3 runs 13 residues. Germline CDR1 SEHNR, CDR2 FQNEAQ (reference sequence). The CDR3 region is CASSLAGTGTNTF. The CDR3 nucleotides read TGTGCCAGCAGCTTGGCCGGGACAGGGACAAACACCTTC. Filled out from reference TRBV7-9 and TRBJ2-7, the complete variable domain reads DTGVSQNPRHKITKRGQNVTFRCDPISEHNRLYWYRQTLGQGPEFLTYFQNEAQLEKSRLLSDRFSAERPKGSFSTLEIQRTEQGDSAMYLCASSLAGTGTNTFGPGTRLTVT.

The chain is built from TRBV7-8 and TRBJ2-7, with D maybe TRBD1 (6 bases). Deletions cut 4 bases from V and 2 bases from J, with 21 bases between. This CDR3 has 17 residues. Per germline, CDR1 SGHVS and CDR2 FQNEAQ. DNA of the CDR3: TGTGCCAGCAGCTCGAAGACTGCGACAGGACGGGCCTACGAGCAGTACTTC. Amino acids: CASSSKTATGRAYEQYF.

The V and J genes are TRBV4-3 and TRBJ2-3; tentative D call: TRBD2 (5 bases). The CDR3 consists of 17 residues. V gave up 1 base and J gave up 1 base, with 15 bases separating them. Germline loops: CDR1 LGHNA, CDR2 YSLEER. CDR3: CASSQAPTGKGTDTQYF. DNA for the CDR3: TGCGCCAGCAGCCAAGCGCCCACCGGGAAGGGCACAGATACGCAGTATTTT.

As for this clone: This same CDR3 is encoded by further DNA sequences in the sample. The chain has TRBV14 and TRBJ2-5, with D hard to call. The germline gives CDR1 SGHDN, CDR2 FVKESK. There are 12 residues in the CDR3. V dropped 1 base and J dropped 4 bases, with 4 bases sitting between them. DNA of the CDR3: TGTGCCAGCAGCCAAGTTGGAGAGACCCAGTACTTC. Translating it yields CASSQVGETQYF.

This clone has more than one count but fewer than ten. The chain combines TRBV9 with TRBJ2-1; TRBD2 aligns across 7 bases. V gave up 3 bases and J gave up 0 bases; unmatched junction bases: 9. Germline assignment: CDR1 SGDLS and CDR2 YYNGEE. The CDR3 totals 17 residues. Here the CDR3 DNA reads TGTGCCAGCAGCGCTGACTCTAGCGGTAGCTCCTACAATGAGCAGTTCTTC. It encodes CASSADSSGSSYNEQFF.